This T cell receptor beta chain came from a study of early T cells in non-severe SARS-CoV-2 infection. This clonotype was recorded many times. Germline loops: CDR1 DFQATT, CDR2 SNEGSKA (reference sequence). CDR3 size: 11 residues. V lost 5 bases, J lost 4 bases, and 7 bases lay in between. Unique molecular identifier tags were affixed to discrete cDNA molecules. TCRdb processed the 5' RACE reads anew with MiXCR; each CDR3 protein has one entry. The table has roughly 53,000 distinct CDR3 sequences, roughly a tenth seen once. The sequenced sample was whole blood. V and J are TRBV20-1 and TRBJ2-3, with D unclear. The source of this sequence is an adult who was a healthcare worker with PCR-confirmed SARS-CoV-2 infection or an uninfected control (not recorded which). CDR3 residues: CSAGSADTQYF. Here the CDR3 DNA reads TGCAGTGCTGGATCGGCAGATACGCAGTATTTT.